The 28 T cell receptor beta chains listed next were all sequenced from one sample in a study of blood T cell repertoires in COVID-19. Here immunoSEQ multiplex PCR was the method, and the copy in TCRdb shows in-frame clones only, minus some. The repertoire consists of 110,000 or so clones, with approximately 90% occurring once and the leading ten covering 6.5% to 10%. The sample was peripheral blood. The receptors originated from a woman aged 65 to 85 who had recovered from COVID-19.

CDR3 in amino acids: CASNLDRNSPLHF. The CDR3 bases are TGTGCCAGCAATCTGGACAGAAATTCACCCCTCCACTTT. The chain carries TRBV5-8 and TRBJ1-6, with D perhaps matching TRBD1 (6 bases). Trimming took off 6 bases at V and 7 bases at J, with 11 bases between the two ends. CDR1 SGHTS and CDR2 YDEGEE come from the germline V gene. The CDR3 is 13 residues long.

V is TRBV15 and J is TRBJ2-2; a possible D gene is TRBD1 (5 bases). V shed 0 bases and J shed 8 bases, with 10 bases lying between them. Germline V CDR1 and CDR2: LNHNV, YYDKDF (reference sequence). This CDR3 has 14 residues. The CDR3 loop reads CATSRDWWTGELFF. The DNA for the CDR3 is TGTGCCACCAGCAGAGATTGGTGGACAGGGGAGCTGTTTTTT. Full variable domain (rest looked up from reference TRBV15 and TRBJ2-2): DAMVIQNPRYQVTQFGKPVTLSCSQTLNHNVMYWYQQKSSQAPKLLFHYYDKDFNNEADTPDNFQSRRPNTSFCFLDIRSPGLGDTAMYLCATSRDWWTGELFFGEGSRLTVL.

The chain recombines TRBV30 with TRBJ1-1, with 12 nucleotides matching TRBD1. The germline gives CDR1 GTSNPN, CDR2 SVGIG (reference sequence). The CDR3 has 15 residues. V was clipped by 3 bases and J by 11 bases; unmatched bases: 13. CDR3 sequence reads: CAWSRDRGRLRSAFF. CDR3 in DNA: TGTGCCTGGAGCCGGGACAGGGGGCGACTAAGGTCGGCTTTCTTT. Using reference TRBV30 and TRBJ1-1 for the parts outside the CDR3, the full variable domain is SQTIHQWPATLVQPVGSPLSLECTVEGTSNPNLYWYRQAAGRGLQLLFYSVGIGQISSEVPQNLSASRPQDRQFILSSKKLLLSDSGFYLCAWSRDRGRLRSAFFGQGTRLTVV.

The chain carries TRBV28 and TRBJ1-3; 9 positions agree with TRBD1. Per the germline V gene, CDR1 is MDHEN and CDR2 is SYDVKM. V dropped 6 bases and J dropped 2; count of bases not matched to a gene: 8. The CDR3 is made up of 16 amino acids. CDR3 sequence (DNA): TGTGCCAGCAGACCCTTCGGGACAGGGCCTGGAAACACCATATATTTT. Its protein is CASRPFGTGPGNTIYF.

This clone was detected a few times. The V and J genes are TRBV28 and TRBJ2-2, with 9 bases identical to TRBD1. J was trimmed by 1 base and V by 3 bases; bases with no gene match: 3. The CDR3 runs 16 residues. Looked up from germline, CDR1 is MDHEN and CDR2 is SYDVKM. The CDR3 nucleotides read TGTGCCAGCAGTTTCAGGGACAGGGTGAACACCGGGGAGCTGTTTTTT. Protein: CASSFRDRVNTGELFF.

The rearrangement links TRBV10-3 to TRBJ2-3, with unresolved D. Trimming took off 3 bases at V and 3 bases at J, with 10 bases between the two ends. The CDR3 runs to 14 residues. Germline CDR1 ENHRY, CDR2 SYGVKD. The CDR3 nucleotides are TGTGCCATCAGTGATTCACGAGATACAGATACGCAGTATTTT. It is translated as CAISDSRDTDTQYF.

V and J are TRBV7-6 and TRBJ2-7, with D perhaps TRBD2 (5 bases). Trimming took off 5 bases at V and 5 bases at J, with 19 bases between the two ends. The CDR3 length is 15 residues. Germline-derived CDR1 and CDR2 are SGHVS and FNYEAQ. The chain's CDR3 is CASSPSARGIHEQYF. The CDR3 DNA follows: TGTGCCAGCAGCCCCTCAGCAAGAGGGATCCACGAGCAGTACTTC.

This chain joins TRBV6-5 and TRBJ2-7; 8 positions agree with TRBD1. The V segment lost 6 bases and the J segment 3 bases; nucleotides outside the gene matches: 7. Germline-derived CDR1 and CDR2 are MNHEY and SVGAGI. There are 14 residues in the CDR3. The CDR3 here is CASRSDRGRYEQYF. The CDR3 region has the DNA TGTGCCAGCAGATCCGACAGGGGACGCTACGAGCAGTACTTC.

The V call is TRBV18, the J call TRBJ1-1; TRBD1 agrees at 7 bases. Germline V gives CDR1 KGHSH, CDR2 LQKENI. This CDR3 comprises 13 residues. V dropped 6 bases and J dropped 1; count of bases not matched to a gene: 2. This CDR3 reads CASSDRRNTEAFF. The DNA of the CDR3 is TGTGCCAGCTCGGACAGGAGGAACACTGAAGCTTTCTTT.

J is TRBJ1-5 and V is TRBV18; no definite D call. Germline values: CDR1 KGHSH, CDR2 LQKENI. V was trimmed by 2 bases and J by 6 bases, leaving 5 bases between them. The CDR3 contains 12 residues. The CDR3 is CASSPGGQPQHF. The CDR3 nucleotides read TGTGCCAGCTCACCAGGAGGTCAGCCCCAGCATTTT.

This sequence joins TRBV27 and TRBJ1-6; TRBD1 might be the D (5 bases). The CDR3 has 17 residues. V lost 7 bases and J 0 bases, leaving 16 bases between the germline ends. In germline, CDR1 is MNHEY, CDR2 SMNVEV (reference sequence). In nucleotides, the CDR3 is TGTGCCAGCACATTAAGACGGGGGAGCTCCTATAATTCACCCCTCCACTTT. It codes for CASTLRRGSSYNSPLHF.

This clone has only one observation. V usage is TRBV11-1 and J usage is TRBJ2-1; TRBD1 aligns across 7 bases. This CDR3 is built from 16 residues. The V segment lost 5 bases and the J segment 7 bases; nucleotides outside the gene matches: 14. Germline loops: CDR1 SGHAT, CDR2 FQDESV (reference sequence). The chain's CDR3 is CASSPTSRQGSNEQFF. The CDR3 region has the DNA TGTGCCAGCAGCCCAACGAGCCGACAGGGATCGAATGAGCAGTTCTTC.

The chain combines TRBV3-1 (or the pseudogene TRBV3-2) with TRBJ2-1; possibly TRBD2 for D (6 bases). The CDR3 sequence is 16 residues long. Germline CDR1 reads LGHDT; CDR2 reads YNNKEL (reference sequence). Trimming shortened V by 5 bases and J by 2 bases, and 16 bases separated the two germline ends. The CDR3 DNA is TGTGCCAGCAGCGGTCGGGACTCCAGGCCCTACAATGAGCAGTTCTTC. This sequence encodes CASSGRDSRPYNEQFF.

V usage is TRBV6-5 and J usage is TRBJ1-1; no reliable D call. Germline lookup yields CDR1 MNHEY and CDR2 SVGAGI. The CDR3 extends over 13 amino acids. V was clipped by 0 bases and J by 1 base, with 3 bases between them. The chain's CDR3 is CASSYSRNTEAFF. The CDR3, as DNA: TGTGCCAGCAGTTACTCGAGGAACACTGAAGCTTTCTTT.

The chain uses TRBV18 and TRBJ2-3, with a weak D call TRBD2 (5 bases). Germline V CDR1 and CDR2: KGHSH, LQKENI. The CDR3 loop spans 13 amino acids. V dropped 2 bases and J dropped 4 bases, with 7 bases sitting between them. The CDR3 protein is CASSPWGADTQYF. Written as DNA, the CDR3 is TGTGCCAGCTCACCATGGGGAGCAGATACGCAGTATTTT.

The chain carries TRBV15 and TRBJ2-3; a weak D match, TRBD2 (6 bases). Germline V gene data show CDR1 as LNHNV and CDR2 as YYDKDF (reference sequence). This CDR3 is 16 amino acids long. The germline V and J ends were trimmed by 0 bases and 2 bases, with 12 bases remaining between them. This CDR3 is CATSRDRRGLTDTQYF. The CDR3 region has the DNA TGTGCCACCAGCAGAGATCGGAGGGGCCTCACAGATACGCAGTATTTT.

The chain couples TRBV9 to TRBJ2-5, with 8 bases lining up with TRBD2. V lost 2 bases and J lost 5; bases outside the gene matches: 5. There are 14 residues in the CDR3. Germline V gene lookup returns CDR1 SGDLS and CDR2 YYNGEE. Written as DNA, the CDR3 is TGTGCCAGCAGCGTGAGCGGGAGAAGCGAGACCCAGTACTTC. Residues: CASSVSGRSETQYF. Variable domain in full (rest from reference TRBV9 and TRBJ2-5): DSGVTQTPKHLITATGQRVTLRCSPRSGDLSVYWYQQSLDQGLQFLIQYYNGEERAKGNILERFSAQQFPDLHSELNLSSLELGDSALYFCASSVSGRSETQYFGPGTRLLVL.

Concerning this clone itself: This specimen includes other DNA sequences encoding the same CDR3. V usage is TRBV6-5 and J usage is TRBJ2-7; 11 nucleotides line up with TRBD2. The CDR3 extends over 14 amino acids. The germline gives CDR1 MNHEY, CDR2 SVGAGI. The junction had 0 bases not matched to a gene; V was cut back by 2 bases and J by 3 bases. In DNA, the CDR3 is TGTGCCAGCAGTTACGGGACTAGCGGCTACGAGCAGTACTTC. The encoded protein is CASSYGTSGYEQYF.

The chain employs TRBV19 and TRBJ2-2, with D possibly TRBD1 on 5 matching bases. The germline V gene has CDR1 LNHDA and CDR2 SQIVND (reference sequence). Trimming pared 5 bases from V and 9 bases from J, leaving 10 bases between. This CDR3 is 12 amino acids long. This CDR3 is CASSLYRRELFF. CDR3 DNA sequence: TGTGCCAGTAGTCTCTACAGGAGGGAGCTGTTTTTT.

The gene calls are TRBV7-2 and TRBJ2-7, with a tentative D call TRBD1 (5 bases). This CDR3 spans 15 amino acids. The V end lost 1 base, the J end lost 4 bases, and 14 bases lay between the germline ends. The germline V gene encodes CDR1 SGHTA and CDR2 FQGNSA. CDR3 in DNA: TGTGCCAGCAGCTTAGTGTCGACAGTTGGGTACGAGCAGTACTTC. It specifies CASSLVSTVGYEQYF.

This chain joins TRBV25-1 and TRBJ2-3, with TRBD2 as a possible D gene (5 bases). The V gene's germline CDR1 is MGHDK and CDR2 SYGVNS. The CDR3 is 14 residues long. Deletions cut 3 bases from V and 0 bases from J, with 7 bases between. This chain's CDR3 is CASSDPSSTDTQYF. The CDR3 coding sequence is TGTGCCAGCAGTGACCCTAGCAGCACAGATACGCAGTATTTT.

The chain links TRBV19 to TRBJ2-7; possible D gene TRBD1, 7 bases. CDR1 is LNHDA and CDR2 is SQIVND in the germline V gene (reference sequence). The CDR3 covers 14 residues. V lost 3 bases to trimming and J lost 7 bases, with 16 bases between them. CDR3 DNA sequence: TGTGCCAGTAGTATCACAGGGGAGGAGGGAGAGCAGTACTTC. This translates into CASSITGEEGEQYF. The whole variable domain, remainder taken from reference TRBV19 and TRBJ2-7, is DGGITQSPKYLFRKEGQNVTLSCEQNLNHDAMYWYRQDPGQGLRLIYYSQIVNDFQKGDIAEGYSVSREKKESFPLTVTSAQKNPTAFYLCASSITGEEGEQYFGPGTRLTVT.

This clone has a single count. The gene calls are TRBV18 and TRBJ2-7; 11 positions agree with TRBD2. The trim removed 5 bases at V and 2 bases at J, leaving 2 bases unmatched. Germline CDR1 and CDR2: KGHSH and LQKENI. This CDR3 region has 14 residues. CDR3 amino acids: CASSTSGGPYEQYF. In nucleotides, the CDR3 is TGTGCCAGCTCAACTAGCGGGGGCCCCTACGAGCAGTACTTC.

V gene TRBV6-2 or TRBV6-3 combines with J gene TRBJ2-7; D is possibly TRBD2 (5 bases). Deletions cut 5 bases from V and 2 bases from J, with 16 bases between. Germline V gene data show CDR1 as MNHEY and CDR2 as SVGEGT. The CDR3 extends over 15 amino acids. The CDR3 is CASSPSLRAPYEQYF. The CDR3 coding sequence is TGTGCCAGCAGTCCAAGTTTGCGGGCACCCTACGAGCAGTACTTC.

This chain uses TRBV18 with TRBJ1-1; D gene unclear. The germline V and J ends were trimmed by 4 bases and 3 bases, with 9 bases remaining between them. Germline V CDR1 and CDR2: KGHSH, LQKENI. The CDR3 consists of 13 residues. CDR3 nucleotide sequence: TGTGCCAGCTCACTACTAGCGGACACTGAAGCTTTCTTT. Residues: CASSLLADTEAFF.

This clone was seen just once. The genes are TRBV7-8 and TRBJ1-5; D is unresolved. Trimming removed 6 bases at V and 1 base at J, with 7 bases between. The length of the CDR3 is 13 residues. Germline V gene data show CDR1 as SGHVS and CDR2 as FQNEAQ. CDR3 sequence reads: CASRGGSNQPQHF. Written as DNA, the CDR3 is TGTGCCAGCAGGGGAGGGAGCAATCAGCCCCAGCATTTT.

This clone was detected only once. This sequence joins TRBV4-3 and TRBJ2-1; weak D call: TRBD2 (6 bases). V shed 1 base and J shed 8 bases, with 21 bases lying between them. CDR1 and CDR2 from the germline V gene are LGHNA and YSLEER. The CDR3 runs 17 residues. CDR3 protein: CASSQAPWGSQRDEQFF. The DNA for the CDR3 is TGCGCCAGCAGCCAAGCCCCTTGGGGCTCGCAGCGGGATGAGCAGTTCTTC.

This chain uses TRBV11-3 with TRBJ2-5, with D unresolved. There are 13 residues in the CDR3. V lost 1 base and J lost 2, with 5 bases in between. Germline CDR1 is SGHNT and CDR2 is YENEEA. The DNA of the CDR3 is TGTGCCAGCAGCTTAGGACTGCAAGAGACCCAGTACTTC. Translating it yields CASSLGLQETQYF.